This T cell receptor (beta chain) derives from a study of T cells in Graves' hyperthyroidism and ophthalmopathy. The study's findings and limits: Ophthalmopathy was told apart from stable hyperthyroidism by a 13 V-J model. Most thyroid-expanded clonotypes above 0.001 were also found in blood.

This clonotype was seen a few times. The antigen is unknown. Amplification of TCR beta CDR3 regions was performed using RNA transcripts as template. The HTBI primer set served for first-round RT-PCR of the TCR CDR3. TCRdb fed the multiplex PCR reads into MiXCR, producing one record per CDR3 protein. The sample contains about 700,000 distinct CDR3 sequences, approximately 15% of which appear only once. The germline CDR1 and CDR2 sequences are DFQATT and SNEGSKA (reference sequence). Trimming took off 4 bases at V and 1 base at J, with 4 bases between the two ends. The length of the CDR3 is 12 residues. Sequenced input: blood. This TCR derives from a woman younger than 35 with Graves' hyperthyroidism. The chain recombines TRBV20-1 with TRBJ2-2; D is uncertain. The CDR3 region has the DNA TGCAGTGCTACCAAGAACACCGGGGAGCTGTTTTTT. Translating it yields CSATKNTGELFF.